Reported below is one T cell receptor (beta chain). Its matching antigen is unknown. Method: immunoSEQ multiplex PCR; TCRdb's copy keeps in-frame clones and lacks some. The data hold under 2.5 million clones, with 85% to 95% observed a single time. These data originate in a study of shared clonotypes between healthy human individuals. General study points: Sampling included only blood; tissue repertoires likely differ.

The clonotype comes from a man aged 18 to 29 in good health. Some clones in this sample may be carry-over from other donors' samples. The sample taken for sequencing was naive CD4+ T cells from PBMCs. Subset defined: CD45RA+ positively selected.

CDR3 in DNA: TGTGCCTGGAGAAGGTCAGCACAAGAGACCCAGTACTTC. Its translation: CAWRRSAQETQYF. The gene calls are TRBV30 and TRBJ2-5, with no clear D. V was pared by 3 bases and J by 2 bases, with 10 bases between. CDR3 length equals 13 residues. Germline V gene lookup returns CDR1 GTSNPN and CDR2 SVGIG (reference sequence).